Presented here are 3 T cell receptor beta chains from one specimen sequenced in a study of long-term antiretroviral therapy in people with HIV. This was the immunoSEQ v3.0 assay at survey level. Using immunoSEQ multiplex PCR, the repertoire was profiled, and TCRdb retains in-frame clones only, with some absent. The table lists approximately 13,000 clones, around 80% of them singletons. The sample consisted of unsorted PBMCs, taken 0.4 years after starting antiretroviral therapy. These receptor sequences come from a young man with HIV.

This clone was counted only a few times. This chain uses TRBV29-1 with TRBJ2-7; D may be TRBD1 (5 bases). Trimming left V 3 bases short and J 2 bases short, with 11 bases between. CDR1 is SQVTM and CDR2 is ANQGSEA in the germline V gene. This CDR3 has 13 amino acids. CDR3 sequence: CSVDFDSPYEQYF. CDR3 coding DNA: TGCAGCGTTGATTTCGACAGCCCCTACGAGCAGTACTTC.

CDR3 in amino acids: CASSLGFRGRATDTQYF. CDR3 DNA: TGTGCCAGCAGCTTAGGATTTAGGGGGCGAGCCACAGATACGCAGTATTTT. The V and J genes are TRBV11-2 and TRBJ2-3; 7 bases match TRBD1. The germline V gene has CDR1 SGHAT and CDR2 FQNNGV. Trimming at V came to 1 base and at J to 2 bases, leaving 9 bases not matched to a gene. The CDR3 sequence is 17 residues long.

The table lists this clone with a few counts. The V and J genes are TRBV7-9 and TRBJ1-4, with 9 bases matching TRBD1. V lost 5 bases and J lost 4; bases outside the gene matches: 2. Germline lookup yields CDR1 SEHNR and CDR2 FQNEAQ (reference sequence). The CDR3 sequence is 14 residues long. The CDR3 is CASSPTGGNEKLFF. In nucleotides, the CDR3 is TGTGCCAGCAGCCCGACAGGGGGTAATGAAAAACTGTTTTTT.